This TCR beta chain derives from a study of blood T cell repertoires in COVID-19. Study-wide background: In each case, the material was cDNA or gDNA derived from T cells, B-cell-depleted T cells, or PBMCs.

The V end was cut by 2 bases, the J end by 3 bases, with 7 bases between. CDR3 length: 13 residues. Germline V CDR1 and CDR2: SEHNR, FQNEAQ (reference sequence). The authors' processing: Amplification of reference gene primers provided the estimated nucleated cell counts. TCRdb's copy holds only in-frame clones and misses some; the assay was immunoSEQ multiplex PCR. The V and J calls and clone size come from that table; D and trimming were worked out from the DNA. Counted here are under 250,000 clones, roughly nine tenths occurring once; the ten biggest clones make up approximately 1.5%. The origin of this receptor is a woman aged 55-70 years who had recovered from COVID-19. This sequence joins TRBV7-9 and TRBJ1-1; D gene unclear. Source material: peripheral blood. The chain's CDR3 is CASSLRRDTEAFF. CDR3 coding DNA: TGTGCCAGCAGCTTAAGGAGGGACACTGAAGCTTTCTTT.